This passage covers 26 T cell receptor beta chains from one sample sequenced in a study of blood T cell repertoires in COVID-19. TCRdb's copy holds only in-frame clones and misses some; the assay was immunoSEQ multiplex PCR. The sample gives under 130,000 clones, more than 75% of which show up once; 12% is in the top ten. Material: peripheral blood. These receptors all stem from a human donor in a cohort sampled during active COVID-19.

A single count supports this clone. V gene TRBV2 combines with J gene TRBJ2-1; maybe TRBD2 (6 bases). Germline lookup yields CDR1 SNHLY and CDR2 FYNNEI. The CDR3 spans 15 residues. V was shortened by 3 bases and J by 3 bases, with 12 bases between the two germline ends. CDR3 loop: CASSDAGRVYNEQFF. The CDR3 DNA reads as TGTGCCAGCAGTGACGCGGGACGGGTCTACAATGAGCAGTTCTTC.

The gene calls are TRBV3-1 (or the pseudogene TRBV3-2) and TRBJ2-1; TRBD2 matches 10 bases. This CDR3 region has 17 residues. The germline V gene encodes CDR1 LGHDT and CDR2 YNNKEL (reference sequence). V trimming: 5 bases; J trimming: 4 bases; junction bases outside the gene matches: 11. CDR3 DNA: TGTGCCAGCAGCTACCGCTTAGCGGGGGGCCCTTACAATGAGCAGTTCTTC. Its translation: CASSYRLAGGPYNEQFF.

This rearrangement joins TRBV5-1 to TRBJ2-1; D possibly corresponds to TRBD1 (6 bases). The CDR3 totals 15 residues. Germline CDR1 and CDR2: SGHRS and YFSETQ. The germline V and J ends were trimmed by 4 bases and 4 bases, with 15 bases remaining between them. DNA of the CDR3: TGCGCCAGCAGCCCGGGTTGGGGGCTGTACAATGAGCAGTTCTTC. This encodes CASSPGWGLYNEQFF.

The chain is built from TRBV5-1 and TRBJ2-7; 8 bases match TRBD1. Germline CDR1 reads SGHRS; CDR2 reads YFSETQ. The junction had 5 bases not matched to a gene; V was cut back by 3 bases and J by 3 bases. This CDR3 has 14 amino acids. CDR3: CASSSDDRGYEQYF. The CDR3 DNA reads TGCGCCAGCAGCTCTGATGACAGGGGCTACGAGCAGTACTTC.

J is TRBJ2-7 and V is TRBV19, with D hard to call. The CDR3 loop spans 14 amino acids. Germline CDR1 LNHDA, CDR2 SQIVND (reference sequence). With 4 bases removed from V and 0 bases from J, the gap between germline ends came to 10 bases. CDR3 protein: CASSTSSDSYEQYF. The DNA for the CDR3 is TGTGCCAGTAGTACATCCAGCGACTCCTACGAGCAGTACTTC.

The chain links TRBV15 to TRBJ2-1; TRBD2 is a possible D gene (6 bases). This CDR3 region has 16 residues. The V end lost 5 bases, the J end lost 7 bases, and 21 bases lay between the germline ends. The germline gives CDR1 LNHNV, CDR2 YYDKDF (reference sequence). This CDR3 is CATSSWGGGRTNEQFF. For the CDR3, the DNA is TGTGCCACCAGCTCTTGGGGAGGCGGTCGTACAAATGAGCAGTTCTTC.

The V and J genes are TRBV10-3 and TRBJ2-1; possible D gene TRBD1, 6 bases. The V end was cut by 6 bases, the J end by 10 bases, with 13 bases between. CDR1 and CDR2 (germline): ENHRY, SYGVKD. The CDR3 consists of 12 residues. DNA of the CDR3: TGTGCCATCAGACCCCGCAGGGGAGAGCAGTTCTTC. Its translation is CAIRPRRGEQFF.

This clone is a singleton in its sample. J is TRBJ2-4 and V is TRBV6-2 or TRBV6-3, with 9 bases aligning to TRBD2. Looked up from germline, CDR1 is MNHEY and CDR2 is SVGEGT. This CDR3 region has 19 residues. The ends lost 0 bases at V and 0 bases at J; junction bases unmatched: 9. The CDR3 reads CASSYSASGAPLAKNIQYF. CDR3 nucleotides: TGTGCCAGCAGTTACTCGGCTAGCGGGGCACCACTAGCCAAAAACATTCAGTACTTC.

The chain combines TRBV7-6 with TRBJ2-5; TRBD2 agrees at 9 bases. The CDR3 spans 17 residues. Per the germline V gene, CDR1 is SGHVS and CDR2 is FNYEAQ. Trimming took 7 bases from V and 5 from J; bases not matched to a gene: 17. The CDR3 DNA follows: TGTGCCAGCACGGGGGCCTCGCGGGGGGGCCCCCGGGAGACCCAGTACTTC. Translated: CASTGASRGGPRETQYF.

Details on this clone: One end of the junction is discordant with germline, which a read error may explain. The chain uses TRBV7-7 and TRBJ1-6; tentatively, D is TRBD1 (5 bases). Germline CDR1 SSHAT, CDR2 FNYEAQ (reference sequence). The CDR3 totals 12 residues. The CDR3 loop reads CASRYTGVPLHF. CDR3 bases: TGTGCTAGCAGGTATACAGGAGTCCCCCTCCACTTT.

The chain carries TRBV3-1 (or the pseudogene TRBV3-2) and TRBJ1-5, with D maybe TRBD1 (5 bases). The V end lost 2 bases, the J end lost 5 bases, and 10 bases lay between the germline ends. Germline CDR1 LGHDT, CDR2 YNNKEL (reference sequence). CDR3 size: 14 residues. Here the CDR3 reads CASSQWGGDQPQHF. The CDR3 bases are TGTGCCAGCAGCCAATGGGGGGGAGATCAGCCCCAGCATTTT.

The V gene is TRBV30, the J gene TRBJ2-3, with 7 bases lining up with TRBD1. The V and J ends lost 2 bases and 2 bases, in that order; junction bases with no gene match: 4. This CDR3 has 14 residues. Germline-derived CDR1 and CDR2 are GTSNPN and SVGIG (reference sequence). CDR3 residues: CAWSPGQVTDTQYF. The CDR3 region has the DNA TGTGCCTGGAGTCCTGGACAGGTCACAGATACGCAGTATTTT.

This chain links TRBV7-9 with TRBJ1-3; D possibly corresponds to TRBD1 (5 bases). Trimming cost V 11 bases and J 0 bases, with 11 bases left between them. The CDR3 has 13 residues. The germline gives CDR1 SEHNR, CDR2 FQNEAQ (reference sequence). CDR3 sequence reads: CAAGKSSGNTIYF. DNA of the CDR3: TGTGCCGCAGGGAAGAGCTCTGGAAACACCATATATTTT. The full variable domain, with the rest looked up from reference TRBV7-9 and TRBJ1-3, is DTGVSQNPRHKITKRGQNVTFRCDPISEHNRLYWYRQTLGQGPEFLTYFQNEAQLEKSRLLSDRFSAERPKGSFSTLEIQRTEQGDSAMYLCAAGKSSGNTIYFGEGSWLTVV.

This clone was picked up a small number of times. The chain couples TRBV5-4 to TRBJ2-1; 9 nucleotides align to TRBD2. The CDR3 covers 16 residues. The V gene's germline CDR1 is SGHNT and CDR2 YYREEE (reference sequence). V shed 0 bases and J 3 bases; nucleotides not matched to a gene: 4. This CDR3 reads CASSLGSGGYYNEQFF. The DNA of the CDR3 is TGTGCCAGCAGCTTGGGGAGCGGGGGGTACTACAATGAGCAGTTCTTC. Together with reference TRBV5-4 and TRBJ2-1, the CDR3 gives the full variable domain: ETGVTQSPTHLIKTRGQQVTLRCSSQSGHNTVSWYQQALGQGPQFIFQYYREEENGRGNFPPRFSGLQFPNYSSELNVNALELDDSALYLCASSLGSGGYYNEQFFGPGTRLTVL.

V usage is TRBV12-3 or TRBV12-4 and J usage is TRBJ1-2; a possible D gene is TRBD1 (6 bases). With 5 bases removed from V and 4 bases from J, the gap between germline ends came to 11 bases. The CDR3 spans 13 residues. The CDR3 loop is CASSPTGPYGYTF. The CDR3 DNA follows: TGTGCCAGCAGTCCTACAGGGCCCTATGGCTACACCTTC.

The CDR3 bases are TGTGCCAGCTCACCTCTTCGGACAGCGCTCTCTGGAAACACCATATATTTT. Encoded protein: CASSPLRTALSGNTIYF. V usage is TRBV18 and J usage is TRBJ1-3; D may be TRBD1 (6 bases). Trimming pared 3 bases from V and 0 bases from J, leaving 15 bases between. CDR1 is KGHSH and CDR2 is LQKENI in the germline V gene. The CDR3 is made up of 17 amino acids.

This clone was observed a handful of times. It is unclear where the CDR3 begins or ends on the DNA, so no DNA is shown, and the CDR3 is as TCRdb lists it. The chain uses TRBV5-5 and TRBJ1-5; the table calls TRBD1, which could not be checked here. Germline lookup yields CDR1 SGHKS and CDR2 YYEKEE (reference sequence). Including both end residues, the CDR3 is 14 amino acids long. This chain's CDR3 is CASSPGQRSAPAFF.

The CDR3 coding sequence is TGTGCCAGCAGTAAAGACAGGGTCGGGGCCAACGTCCTGACTTTC. Protein product: CASSKDRVGANVLTF. J is TRBJ2-6 and V is TRBV2; 7 nucleotides match TRBD1. The junction had 5 bases not matched to a gene; V was cut back by 5 bases and J by 4 bases. This CDR3 region has 15 residues. CDR1 and CDR2 from the germline V gene are SNHLY and FYNNEI.

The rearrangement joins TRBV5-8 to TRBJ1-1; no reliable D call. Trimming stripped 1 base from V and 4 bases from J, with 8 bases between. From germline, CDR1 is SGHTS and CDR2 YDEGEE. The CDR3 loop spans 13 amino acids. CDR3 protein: CASSLLGITEAFF. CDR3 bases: TGTGCCAGCAGCTTGCTAGGCATCACTGAAGCTTTCTTT.

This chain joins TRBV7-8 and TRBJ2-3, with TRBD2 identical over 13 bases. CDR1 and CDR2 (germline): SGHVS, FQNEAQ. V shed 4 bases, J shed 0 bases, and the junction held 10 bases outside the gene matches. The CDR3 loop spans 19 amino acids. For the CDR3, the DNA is TGTGCCAGCAGCTCCAGGACTAGCGGGGGAACCTCCAGCACAGATACGCAGTATTTT. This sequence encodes CASSSRTSGGTSSTDTQYF. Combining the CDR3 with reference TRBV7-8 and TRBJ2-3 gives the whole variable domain GAGVSQSPRYKVAKRGQDVALRCDPISGHVSLFWYQQALGQGPEFLTYFQNEAQLDKSGLPSDRFFAERPEGSVSTLKIQRTQQEDSAVYLCASSSRTSGGTSSTDTQYFGPGTRLTVL.

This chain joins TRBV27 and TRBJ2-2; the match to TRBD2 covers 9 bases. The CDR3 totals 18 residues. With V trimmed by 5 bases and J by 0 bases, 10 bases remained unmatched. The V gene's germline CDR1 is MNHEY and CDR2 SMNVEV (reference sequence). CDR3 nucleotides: TGTGCCAGCAGTCCTCCGGGACTAGCTGCCGCGAACACCGGGGAGCTGTTTTTT. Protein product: CASSPPGLAAANTGELFF.

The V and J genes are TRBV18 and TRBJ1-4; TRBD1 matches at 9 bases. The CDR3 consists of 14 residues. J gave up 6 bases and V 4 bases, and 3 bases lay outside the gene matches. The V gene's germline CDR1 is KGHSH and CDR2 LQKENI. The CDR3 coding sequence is TGTGCCAGCTCACAGGACAGGGGTGATGAAAAACTGTTTTTT. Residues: CASSQDRGDEKLFF.

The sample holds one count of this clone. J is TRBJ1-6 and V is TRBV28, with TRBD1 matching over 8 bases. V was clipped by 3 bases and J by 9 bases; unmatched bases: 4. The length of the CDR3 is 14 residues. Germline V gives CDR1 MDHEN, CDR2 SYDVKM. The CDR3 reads CASSLMTGVSPLHF. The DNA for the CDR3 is TGTGCCAGCAGTTTGATGACAGGGGTTTCACCCCTCCACTTT.

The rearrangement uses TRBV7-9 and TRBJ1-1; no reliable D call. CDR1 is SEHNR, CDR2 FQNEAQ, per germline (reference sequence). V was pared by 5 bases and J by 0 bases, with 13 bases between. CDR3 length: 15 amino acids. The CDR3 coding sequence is TGTGCCAGCAGCAGCCAGCGAATCATGAACACTGAAGCTTTCTTT. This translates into CASSSQRIMNTEAFF.

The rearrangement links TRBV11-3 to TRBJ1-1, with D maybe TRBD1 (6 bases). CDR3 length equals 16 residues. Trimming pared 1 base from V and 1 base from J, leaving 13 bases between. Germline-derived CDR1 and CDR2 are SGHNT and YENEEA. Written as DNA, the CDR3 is TGTGCCAGCAGCTTAGGGTTGGGCAGGGGGAACACTGAAGCTTTCTTT. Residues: CASSLGLGRGNTEAFF.

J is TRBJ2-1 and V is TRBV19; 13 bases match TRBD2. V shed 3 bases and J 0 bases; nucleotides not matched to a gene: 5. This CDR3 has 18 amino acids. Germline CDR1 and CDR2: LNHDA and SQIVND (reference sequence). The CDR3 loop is CASSIGLAGVISYNEQFF. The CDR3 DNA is TGTGCCAGTAGTATCGGACTAGCGGGGGTCATCTCCTACAATGAGCAGTTCTTC.